The clone carrying this TCR beta chain has only one observation. CDR3 length: 15 amino acids. Germline CDR1 and CDR2: MNHNY and SVGAGI (reference sequence). Trimming stripped 0 bases from V and 0 bases from J, with 6 bases between. This sample is drawn from a study of OX40 agonist ivuxolimab in advanced cancers. Study-level information: The patients received agonistic anti-OX40 (CD134) antibody ivuxolimab. Patients received intravenous ivuxolimab every 2 weeks at 0.01 to 10 mg/kg.

The data were produced by immunoSEQ multiplex PCR, yet TCRdb's version contains in-frame clones alone and is incomplete. Of tens of thousands of clones in the sample, more than 85% were seen once. V and J are TRBV6-6 and TRBJ2-1; D possibly uses TRBD1 or TRBD2 (5 bases each). The sequencing here drew on CD4+ or CD8+ T cells sorted from blood, taken in a trial of the OX40 agonist ivuxolimab. This clonotype was sampled from an adult with an advanced solid tumor such as melanoma, head and neck, liver or kidney cancer. This CDR3 reads CASSYSGVSYNEQFF. CDR3 DNA: TGTGCCAGCAGTTACTCGGGGGTCTCCTACAATGAGCAGTTCTTC.